This TCR beta chain was observed in a study of blood T cell repertoires in COVID-19. About the study: Samples representing acute and convalescent COVID-19 were sourced from the United States, Italy and Spain. Sample material is recorded as cDNA or gDNA derived from T cells, B-cell-depleted T cells, or PBMCs.

Everyone who took part was about 18 to 90 years old, and they came from fewer than 25 US areas. Libraries were prepared by immunoSEQ multiplex PCR; TCRdb keeps only in-frame clonotypes and omits some of them. The sample has nearly 250,000 clones; 85% are singletons. V shed 6 bases and J shed 4 bases, with 10 bases lying between them. The CDR3 runs 12 residues. Looked up from germline, CDR1 is LGHNA and CDR2 is YNFKEQ. The sequenced sample was PBMCs or T cells enriched from blood (not recorded which). This sequence originates from a woman between 50 and 59 years old with acute COVID-19. The chain links TRBV4-2 to TRBJ2-7, with TRBD2 as a possible D gene (5 bases). The CDR3 region is CASSRGEYEQYF. In DNA form, the CDR3 reads TGTGCCAGCAGTCGGGGAGAGTACGAGCAGTACTTC.